The next 31 T cell receptor beta chains were all read from a single sample in a study of technical replicates of blood from a handful of donors. TCRdb's copy holds only in-frame clones and misses some; the assay was immunoSEQ multiplex PCR. The sample has approximately 81,000 clones, around 95% seen once. Sequenced sample: T cells isolated from PBMCs. These receptors all stem from a human donor in good health.

V gene TRBV7-9 combines with J gene TRBJ1-1; D is uncertain. V was pared by 2 bases and J by 1 base, with 8 bases between. The CDR3 is 14 amino acids. CDR1 and CDR2 from the germline V gene are SEHNR and FQNEAQ (reference sequence). Here the CDR3 reads CASSLPGGNTEAFF. CDR3 DNA sequence: TGTGCCAGCAGCTTACCCGGAGGGAACACTGAAGCTTTCTTT.

This rearrangement joins TRBV6-5 to TRBJ2-5; D might be TRBD2 (6 bases). Germline values: CDR1 MNHEY, CDR2 SVGAGI. V shed 5 bases and J shed 5 bases, with 6 bases lying between them. The CDR3 contains 11 residues. The CDR3 sequence is CASSRGETQYF. The CDR3 DNA follows: TGTGCCAGCAGTCGGGGGGAGACCCAGTACTTC.

The CDR3 DNA reads TGTGCCAGCAGCCACGGGGTCTCCGGCGGGGAGCTGTTTTTT. It encodes CASSHGVSGGELFF. The chain employs TRBV7-9 and TRBJ2-2; perhaps TRBD2 as D (5 bases). V lost 5 bases and J lost 7, with 14 bases in between. The CDR3 extends over 14 amino acids. The germline CDR1 and CDR2 sequences are SEHNR and FQNEAQ (reference sequence). The entire variable domain, with the rest obtained from reference TRBV7-9 and TRBJ2-2, is as follows: DTGVSQNPRHKITKRGQNVTFRCDPISEHNRLYWYRQTLGQGPEFLTYFQNEAQLEKSRLLSDRFSAERPKGSFSTLEIQRTEQGDSAMYLCASSHGVSGGELFFGEGSRLTVL.

This chain joins TRBV28 and TRBJ1-5; 8 bases are shared with TRBD1. The CDR3 has 14 residues. The germline V gene has CDR1 MDHEN and CDR2 SYDVKM. J lost 2 bases, V lost 6 bases, and 3 bases had no gene match. CDR3 coding DNA: TGTGCCAGCAGGACAGGGGAGGGCAATCAGCCCCAGCATTTT. Translated: CASRTGEGNQPQHF. The whole variable domain, filled in from reference TRBV28 and TRBJ1-5, reads DVKVTQSSRYLVKRTGEKVFLECVQDMDHENMFWYRQDPGLGLRLIYFSYDVKMKEKGDIPEGYSVSREKKERFSLILESASTNQTSMYLCASRTGEGNQPQHFGDGTRLSIL.

The rearrangement joins TRBV7-3 to TRBJ1-2; TRBD1 aligns across 11 bases. Germline-derived CDR1 and CDR2 are SGHTA and FQGTGA. Trimming at V came to 2 bases and at J to 3 bases, leaving 2 bases not matched to a gene. The CDR3 loop spans 15 amino acids. For the CDR3, the DNA is TGTGCCAGCAGCTTAGGGACAGGGGGGTACTATGGCTACACCTTC. It specifies CASSLGTGGYYGYTF.

V usage is TRBV18 and J usage is TRBJ2-7; 7 bases align to TRBD1. The ends lost 2 bases at V and 0 bases at J; junction bases unmatched: 4. The CDR3 sequence is 15 residues long. In germline, CDR1 is KGHSH, CDR2 LQKENI. Written as DNA, the CDR3 is TGTGCCAGCTCACCAACAGGGGTTATCTCCTACGAGCAGTACTTC. Its translation is CASSPTGVISYEQYF.

The chain has TRBV4-1 and TRBJ2-7; 7 bases agree with TRBD2. Trimming at V came to 7 bases and at J to 6 bases, leaving 6 bases not matched to a gene. This CDR3 is 12 amino acids long. Germline CDR1 is MGHRA and CDR2 is YSYEKL. Here the CDR3 reads CASTGGGVEQYF. The CDR3 DNA sequence: TGCGCCAGCACCGGGGGAGGGGTCGAGCAGTACTTC.

The chain links TRBV2 to TRBJ2-1; TRBD2 agrees at 7 bases. J gave up 4 bases and V 3 bases, and 3 bases lay outside the gene matches. This CDR3 has 14 amino acids. Germline assignment: CDR1 SNHLY and CDR2 FYNNEI. This CDR3 reads CASSDLREYNEQFF. The CDR3 region has the DNA TGTGCCAGCAGTGATTTGCGGGAGTACAATGAGCAGTTCTTC.

The chain links TRBV28 to TRBJ1-5; no definite D call. CDR1 is MDHEN, CDR2 SYDVKM, per germline. The CDR3 extends over 16 amino acids. Trimming removed 3 bases at V and 2 bases at J, with 14 bases between. The CDR3 DNA sequence: TGTGCCAGCAGTTTTCACATGGGGAGGGGCAATCAGCCCCAGCATTTT. It is translated as CASSFHMGRGNQPQHF.

The chain uses TRBV19 and TRBJ1-5; 9 nucleotides align to TRBD1. With 6 bases clipped from V and 2 bases from J, the junction kept 2 bases outside the gene matches. The CDR3 runs 14 residues. The germline V gene has CDR1 LNHDA and CDR2 SQIVND (reference sequence). CDR3 sequence reads: CASRGQGGNQPQHF. In nucleotides, the CDR3 is TGTGCCAGTAGGGGACAGGGAGGCAATCAGCCCCAGCATTTT.

The chain recombines TRBV6-5 with TRBJ1-2, with a possible D match to TRBD1 (6 bases). Looked up from germline, CDR1 is MNHEY and CDR2 is SVGAGI. The CDR3 extends over 16 amino acids. V was cut by 0 bases and J by 6 bases, with 17 bases left in between. The CDR3 spells CASSYSMDQGINGYTF. The DNA of the CDR3 is TGTGCCAGCAGTTACTCGATGGACCAGGGGATTAATGGCTACACCTTC.

The chain's CDR3 is CASSENYREKVNERLFF. The CDR3 coding sequence is TGTGCCAGCAGTGAAAATTACAGGGAAAAGGTCAATGAACGGCTGTTTTTT. The chain has TRBV25-1 and TRBJ1-4, with a possible D match to TRBD1 (6 bases). The germline V and J ends were trimmed by 2 bases and 14 bases, with 27 bases remaining between them. Germline CDR1 and CDR2: MGHDK and SYGVNS. This CDR3 is 17 amino acids long.

The CDR3 spells CSVVSSGVLHGYTF. The CDR3 DNA reads TGCAGCGTTGTTAGCTCCGGGGTTCTGCATGGCTACACCTTC. The chain carries TRBV29-1 and TRBJ1-2; no clear D gene. The CDR3 runs 14 residues. Trimming removed 4 bases at V and 6 bases at J, with 18 bases between. Per the germline V gene, CDR1 is SQVTM and CDR2 is ANQGSEA.

This clone was counted a single time. The chain couples TRBV30 to TRBJ2-7, with 8 positions matching TRBD1. Germline assignment: CDR1 GTSNPN and CDR2 SVGIG (reference sequence). The CDR3 totals 14 residues. Trimming took 2 bases from V and 3 from J; bases not matched to a gene: 6. The DNA of the CDR3 is TGTGCCTGGAGTTCTGACAGGGGCGACTACGAGCAGTACTTC. Its protein product is CAWSSDRGDYEQYF. Together with reference TRBV30 and TRBJ2-7, the CDR3 gives the full variable domain: SQTIHQWPATLVQPVGSPLSLECTVEGTSNPNLYWYRQAAGRGLQLLFYSVGIGQISSEVPQNLSASRPQDRQFILSSKKLLLSDSGFYLCAWSSDRGDYEQYFGPGTRLTVT.

The chain links TRBV7-2 to TRBJ2-2, with 7 bases matching TRBD2. The V segment lost 2 bases and the J segment 2 bases; nucleotides outside the gene matches: 8. The CDR3 sequence is 17 residues long. Germline V gives CDR1 SGHTA, CDR2 FQGNSA. CDR3 DNA: TGTGCCAGCAGCTTAAGGGTGGGGGGGAGAAACACCGGGGAGCTGTTTTTT. Encoded protein: CASSLRVGGRNTGELFF.

The chain links TRBV6-5 to TRBJ2-2; 12 bases map to TRBD2. In germline, CDR1 is MNHEY, CDR2 SVGAGI. The CDR3 is 15 residues long. V trimming: 8 bases; J trimming: 7 bases; junction bases outside the gene matches: 8. CDR3: CASWRTSGKYGELFF. The CDR3 region has the DNA TGTGCCAGCTGGCGGACTAGCGGGAAATACGGGGAGCTGTTTTTT.

This sequence joins TRBV7-9 and TRBJ2-7; TRBD1 might be the D (5 bases). Germline CDR1 reads SEHNR; CDR2 reads FQNEAQ (reference sequence). The length of the CDR3 is 12 residues. V dropped 4 bases and J dropped 5 bases, with 9 bases sitting between them. CDR3 DNA sequence: TGTGCCAGCAGCTACACAGGCGACGAGCAGTACTTC. As protein: CASSYTGDEQYF.

The rearrangement joins TRBV7-6 to TRBJ1-2; D is undetermined. V gave up 1 base and J gave up 5 bases, with 11 bases separating them. CDR3 length: 14 amino acids. Germline lookup yields CDR1 SGHVS and CDR2 FNYEAQ. CDR3 region: CASSLDLAGYGYTF. The CDR3 region has the DNA TGTGCCAGCAGCTTAGATCTGGCGGGATATGGCTACACCTTC.

The CDR3 here is CASSDSEEEELFF. The CDR3 coding sequence is TGTGCCAGCAGTGACTCCGAGGAAGAGGAGCTGTTTTTT. The chain recombines TRBV6-4 with TRBJ2-2; D gene uncertain. Trimming took off 0 bases at V and 10 bases at J, with 9 bases between the two ends. CDR1 is MRHNA, CDR2 SNTAGT, per germline. The CDR3 is made up of 13 amino acids.

The chain has TRBV7-9 and TRBJ2-7; TRBD2 agrees at 7 bases. Germline V gives CDR1 SEHNR, CDR2 FQNEAQ (reference sequence). The CDR3 consists of 14 residues. Trimming took 3 bases from V and 4 from J; bases not matched to a gene: 6. The CDR3 bases are TGTGCCAGCAGCTTGGCTAGCGGATCGTACGAGCAGTACTTC. Protein: CASSLASGSYEQYF.

The rearrangement links TRBV2 to TRBJ1-2; no clear D. The CDR3 spans 13 residues. V shed 4 bases and J shed 1 base, with 7 bases lying between them. Germline loops: CDR1 SNHLY, CDR2 FYNNEI. The CDR3: CASSVEVNYGYTF. The CDR3 DNA sequence: TGTGCCAGCAGTGTGGAGGTTAACTATGGCTACACCTTC.

The chain joins TRBV25-1 to TRBJ2-5, with 12 bases matching TRBD2. The germline gives CDR1 MGHDK, CDR2 SYGVNS. V gave up 2 bases and J gave up 4 bases; unmatched junction bases: 5. CDR3 length equals 16 residues. CDR3 sequence reads: CASSERTSGAGETQYF. CDR3 bases: TGTGCCAGCAGTGAACGGACTAGCGGGGCGGGAGAGACCCAGTACTTC.

The chain carries TRBV7-2 and TRBJ2-7; 7 bases align to TRBD2. The CDR3 runs to 14 residues. Germline CDR1 reads SGHTA; CDR2 reads FQGNSA. V shed 3 bases, J shed 4 bases, and the junction held 6 bases outside the gene matches. The CDR3 DNA reads TGTGCCAGCAGCTTGGAGGGAGGGCCTTACGAGCAGTACTTC. Encoded protein: CASSLEGGPYEQYF.

CDR3 protein: CASKGNPNIQYF. The CDR3 nucleotides are TGTGCCAGCAAGGGGAACCCAAACATTCAGTACTTC. The rearrangement links TRBV2 to TRBJ2-4; D may be TRBD1 (5 bases). Trimming took 7 bases from V and 6 from J, leaving 10 bases between them. Germline V CDR1 and CDR2: SNHLY, FYNNEI. The CDR3 contains 12 residues.

The rearrangement joins TRBV19 to TRBJ1-2, with 9 bases that match TRBD1. V lost 0 bases to trimming and J lost 1 base; unmatched junction nucleotides: 6. Germline-derived CDR1 and CDR2 are LNHDA and SQIVND (reference sequence). The CDR3 has 17 residues. This CDR3 reads CASSIDQRTGVNYGYTF. For the CDR3, the DNA is TGTGCCAGTAGTATAGATCAGCGGACAGGGGTTAACTATGGCTACACCTTC.

The rearrangement links TRBV9 to TRBJ2-6, with D possibly TRBD1 on 6 matching bases. Trimming removed 0 bases at V and 1 base at J, with 14 bases between. There are 18 residues in the CDR3. Germline V gene lookup returns CDR1 SGDLS and CDR2 YYNGEE. CDR3 region: CASSVGQGPESGANVLTF. CDR3 coding DNA: TGTGCCAGCAGCGTAGGGCAGGGGCCCGAGTCTGGGGCCAACGTCCTGACTTTC.

This sequence joins TRBV7-2 and TRBJ1-1; D is uncertain. The germline V gene encodes CDR1 SGHTA and CDR2 FQGNSA. Deletions cut 5 bases from V and 4 bases from J, with 14 bases between. This CDR3 region has 14 residues. CDR3 in DNA: TGTGCCAGCAGCCCCTACACGGGAGCCACTGAAGCTTTCTTT. Protein product: CASSPYTGATEAFF.

The V and J genes are TRBV7-3 and TRBJ2-1, with TRBD1 matching 8 bases. Trimming at V came to 3 bases and at J to 6 bases, leaving 7 bases not matched to a gene. CDR3 size: 15 residues. Germline assignment: CDR1 SGHTA and CDR2 FQGTGA. The CDR3 sequence is CASSLNRGRINEQFF. The DNA for the CDR3 is TGTGCCAGCAGCTTGAACAGGGGGAGAATCAATGAGCAGTTCTTC.

V is TRBV5-1 and J is TRBJ2-3, with a tentative D call TRBD2 (5 bases). CDR3 size: 14 residues. Looked up from germline, CDR1 is SGHRS and CDR2 is YFSETQ. The V end was cut by 0 bases, the J end by 4 bases, with 9 bases between. The CDR3 spells CASSLAPEADTQYF. Written as DNA, the CDR3 is TGCGCCAGCAGCTTGGCCCCGGAGGCAGATACGCAGTATTTT.

The V gene is TRBV19, the J gene TRBJ1-1; D may be TRBD1 (5 bases). The CDR3 spans 15 residues. V lost 2 bases and J 1 base, leaving 11 bases between the germline ends. Germline V gene lookup returns CDR1 LNHDA and CDR2 SQIVND (reference sequence). The CDR3 region has the DNA TGTGCCAGTAGTATAACCCCCGGACAGAACACTGAAGCTTTCTTT. Amino acid sequence: CASSITPGQNTEAFF. Combining the CDR3 with reference TRBV19 and TRBJ1-1 gives the whole variable domain DGGITQSPKYLFRKEGQNVTLSCEQNLNHDAMYWYRQDPGQGLRLIYYSQIVNDFQKGDIAEGYSVSREKKESFPLTVTSAQKNPTAFYLCASSITPGQNTEAFFGQGTRLTVV.

This rearrangement joins TRBV14 to TRBJ2-1, with D tentatively TRBD2 (7 bases). The ends were cut back, 10 bases at V and 6 bases at J, with 19 bases in the middle. There are 14 residues in the CDR3. Germline V gene data show CDR1 as SGHDN and CDR2 as FVKESK. CDR3 in amino acids: CATGVGGLINEQFF. The CDR3, as DNA: TGTGCCACCGGAGTGGGGGGGCTAATCAATGAGCAGTTCTTC.